Detailed here is one T cell receptor beta chain. CDR3 length: 14 residues. CDR1 and CDR2 (germline): SGHTA, FQGNSA. V lost 4 bases to trimming and J lost 3 bases, with 12 bases between them. Assay used: immunoSEQ multiplex PCR; TCRdb lists only in-frame clones, some missing. The sample gives about 250,000 clones, more than 80% of which show up once; 2.4% is in the top ten. The sample is drawn from a study of blood T cell repertoires in COVID-19. The specimen was PBMCs or T cells enriched from blood (not recorded which). This TCR came from a woman younger than 35 who had recovered from COVID-19. The rearrangement links TRBV7-2 to TRBJ1-2; D gene uncertain. The CDR3 sequence: CASSSAVGYYGYTF. Written as DNA, the CDR3 is TGTGCCAGCAGCTCGGCGGTCGGGTACTATGGCTACACCTTC.